The 3 T cell receptor beta chains listed next were all sequenced from one sample in a study of vaccination and CD4 T cells after COVID-19. No antigens are known for them. Sequence data for DNA of cultured CD4+ T cells were generated by the Oncomine TCR Beta short-read assay. TCRdb reprocessed the PCR reads via MiXCR and lists one record per CDR3 protein. The data hold tens of thousands of distinct CDR3 sequences, with over 55% observed a single time. Regarding treatment: roughly 11-day PBMC culture with coronavirus spike peptide pools or control peptides (ViraFEST assay). Specimen: CD4+ T cells from blood, cultured in vitro, collected after SARS-CoV-2 vaccination. The receptors stem from a human donor who received a COVID-19 vaccine.

This chain uses TRBV5-1 with TRBJ1-4; D is perhaps TRBD1 (5 bases). CDR1 is SGHRS and CDR2 is YFSETQ in the germline V gene. The V and J ends lost 2 bases and 3 bases respectively, with 5 bases between them. The CDR3 consists of 13 residues. CDR3 sequence: CASSLGANEKLFF. CDR3 nucleotide sequence: TGCGCCAGCAGCTTAGGGGCTAATGAAAAACTGTTTTTT.

CDR3 protein: CASSDSYLRDRDSNQPQHF. The CDR3 region has the DNA TGTGCCAGCAGTGACTCATACCTCCGGGACAGGGACAGCAATCAGCCCCAGCATTTT. The rearrangement uses TRBV6-4 and TRBJ1-5, with 9 bases matching TRBD1. Germline CDR1 MRHNA, CDR2 SNTAGT. After removal of 0 bases from V and 1 base from J, the junction contained 10 bases not matched to a gene. CDR3 length: 19 residues.

V is TRBV19 and J is TRBJ1-6, with 11 nucleotides matching TRBD1. Per germline, CDR1 LNHDA and CDR2 SQIVND (reference sequence). CDR3 size: 16 residues. The V and J ends lost 5 bases and 2 bases, in that order; junction bases with no gene match: 2. This CDR3 is CASSGQGAPYNSPLHF. The DNA of the CDR3 is TGTGCCAGTAGTGGACAGGGGGCACCCTATAATTCACCCCTCCACTTT.